This T cell receptor beta chain was identified during a study of blood T cell repertoires in COVID-19. Study background: The United States, Italy and Spain were the sources of the acute and convalescent COVID-19 samples. PBMCs, B-cell-depleted T cells, or T cells were the source of the cDNA or gDNA that made up the material.

This clone is a singleton in its sample. Germline CDR1 MNHEY, CDR2 SMNVEV (reference sequence). The CDR3 runs 15 residues. The V and J ends lost 0 bases and 7 bases, in that order; junction bases with no gene match: 5. TCRdb's copy holds only in-frame clones and misses some; the assay was immunoSEQ multiplex PCR. Of about 29,000 clones listed, around 82% are singletons. The TCR originated in an older man with active or convalescent COVID-19. What was sequenced was peripheral blood. The chain employs TRBV27 and TRBJ2-1; 8 nucleotides match TRBD2. Here the CDR3 reads CASSLSHTSGNEQFF. The CDR3 coding sequence is TGTGCCAGCAGTTTATCGCATACTAGCGGAAATGAGCAGTTCTTC.